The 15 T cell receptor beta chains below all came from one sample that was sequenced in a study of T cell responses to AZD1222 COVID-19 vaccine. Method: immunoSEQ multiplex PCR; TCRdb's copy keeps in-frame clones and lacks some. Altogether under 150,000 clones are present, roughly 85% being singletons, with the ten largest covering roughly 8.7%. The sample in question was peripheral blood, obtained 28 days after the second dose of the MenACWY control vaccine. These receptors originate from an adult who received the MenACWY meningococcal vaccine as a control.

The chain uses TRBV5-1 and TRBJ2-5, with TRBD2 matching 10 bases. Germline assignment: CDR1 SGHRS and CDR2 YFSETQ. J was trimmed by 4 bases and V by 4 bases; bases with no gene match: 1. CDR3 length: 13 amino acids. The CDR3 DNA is TGCGCCAGCAGCCCTAGCGGGGGAGAGACCCAGTACTTC. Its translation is CASSPSGGETQYF.

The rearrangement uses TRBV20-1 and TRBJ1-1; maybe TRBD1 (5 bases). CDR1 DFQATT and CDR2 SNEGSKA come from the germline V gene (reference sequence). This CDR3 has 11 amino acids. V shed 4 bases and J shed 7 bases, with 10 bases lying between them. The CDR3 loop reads CSATREYEAFF. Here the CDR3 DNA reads TGCAGTGCTACCAGGGAGTATGAAGCTTTCTTT.

CDR3 amino acids: CASSLVPGGNQPQHF. The CDR3 DNA reads TGTGCCAGCAGCCTGGTCCCGGGAGGCAATCAGCCCCAGCATTTT. The rearrangement uses TRBV5-4 and TRBJ1-5; D remains unclear. Germline V gene data show CDR1 as SGHNT and CDR2 as YYREEE (reference sequence). Trimming took off 4 bases at V and 2 bases at J, with 13 bases between the two ends. The CDR3 contains 15 residues.

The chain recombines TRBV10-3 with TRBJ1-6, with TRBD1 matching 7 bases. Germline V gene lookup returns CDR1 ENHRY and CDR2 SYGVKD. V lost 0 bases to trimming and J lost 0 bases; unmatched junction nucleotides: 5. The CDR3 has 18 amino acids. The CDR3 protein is CAISESSGQSSYNSPLHF. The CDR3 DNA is TGTGCCATCAGTGAGTCCTCGGGACAGAGCTCCTATAATTCACCCCTCCACTTT.

Here the CDR3 reads CASSQGLAGGSYEQYF. Here the CDR3 DNA reads TGTGCCAGCAGCCAGGGACTAGCGGGAGGATCTTACGAGCAGTACTTC. This chain uses TRBV7-8 with TRBJ2-7; 15 bases agree with TRBD2. Germline loops: CDR1 SGHVS, CDR2 FQNEAQ. This CDR3 is 16 amino acids long. Losses at the gene ends were 5 bases for V and 4 bases for J; bases not matched to a gene: 6.

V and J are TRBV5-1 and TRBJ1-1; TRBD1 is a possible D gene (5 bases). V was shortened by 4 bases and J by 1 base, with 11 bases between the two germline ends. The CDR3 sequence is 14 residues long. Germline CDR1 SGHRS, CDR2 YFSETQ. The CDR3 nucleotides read TGCGCCAGCAGCCAAGGACAAACGAACACTGAAGCTTTCTTT. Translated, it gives CASSQGQTNTEAFF. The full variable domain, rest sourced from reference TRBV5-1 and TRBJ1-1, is KAGVTQTPRYLIKTRGQQVTLSCSPISGHRSVSWYQQTPGQGLQFLFEYFSETQRNKGNFPGRFSGRQFSNSRSEMNVSTLELGDSALYLCASSQGQTNTEAFFGQGTRLTVV.

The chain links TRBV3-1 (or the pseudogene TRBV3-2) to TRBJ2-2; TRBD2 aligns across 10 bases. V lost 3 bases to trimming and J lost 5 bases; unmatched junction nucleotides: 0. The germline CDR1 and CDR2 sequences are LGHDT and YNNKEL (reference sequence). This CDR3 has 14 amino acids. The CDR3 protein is CASSQGLATGELFF. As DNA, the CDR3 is TGTGCCAGCAGCCAGGGACTAGCGACCGGGGAGCTGTTTTTT.

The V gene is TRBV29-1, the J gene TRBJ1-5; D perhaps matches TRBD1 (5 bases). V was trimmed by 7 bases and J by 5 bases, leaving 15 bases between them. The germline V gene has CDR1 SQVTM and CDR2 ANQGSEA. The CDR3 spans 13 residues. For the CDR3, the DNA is TGCAGCGCTAAGATGGGGGGGGATCAGCCCCAGCATTTT. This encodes CSAKMGGDQPQHF.

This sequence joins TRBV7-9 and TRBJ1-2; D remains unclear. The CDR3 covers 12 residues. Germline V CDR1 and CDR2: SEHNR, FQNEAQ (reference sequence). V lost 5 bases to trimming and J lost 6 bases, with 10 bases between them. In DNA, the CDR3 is TGTGCCAGCAGCCACGAGGGTAATGGCTACACCTTC. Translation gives CASSHEGNGYTF.

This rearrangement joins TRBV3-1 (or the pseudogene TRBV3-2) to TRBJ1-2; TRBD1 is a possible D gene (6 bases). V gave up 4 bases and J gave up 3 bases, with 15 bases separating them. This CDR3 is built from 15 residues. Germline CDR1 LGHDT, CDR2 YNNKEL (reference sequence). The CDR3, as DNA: TGTGCCAGCAGCCCGACGGGGGGCAGGGACTATGGCTACACCTTC. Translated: CASSPTGGRDYGYTF.

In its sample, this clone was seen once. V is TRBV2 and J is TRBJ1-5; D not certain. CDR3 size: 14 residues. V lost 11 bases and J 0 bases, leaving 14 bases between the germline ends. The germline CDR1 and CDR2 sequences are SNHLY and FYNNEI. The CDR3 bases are TGTGCCTCAGGCGTAGGGTATAGCAATCAGCCCCAGCATTTT. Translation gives CASGVGYSNQPQHF.

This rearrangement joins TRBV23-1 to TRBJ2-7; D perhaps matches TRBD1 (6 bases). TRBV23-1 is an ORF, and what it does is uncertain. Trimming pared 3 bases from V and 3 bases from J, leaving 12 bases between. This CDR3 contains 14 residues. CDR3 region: CASSQSRTDYEQYV. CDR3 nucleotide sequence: TGCGCCAGCAGTCAGTCCAGGACAGACTACGAGCAGTACGTC.

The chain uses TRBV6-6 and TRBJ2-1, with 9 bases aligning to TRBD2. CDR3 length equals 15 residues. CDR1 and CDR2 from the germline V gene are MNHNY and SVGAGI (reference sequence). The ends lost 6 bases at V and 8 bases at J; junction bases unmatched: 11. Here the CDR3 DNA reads TGTGCCAGCAGCCTCCGGCGGGGGGGCACCGATGAGCAGTTCTTC. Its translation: CASSLRRGGTDEQFF.

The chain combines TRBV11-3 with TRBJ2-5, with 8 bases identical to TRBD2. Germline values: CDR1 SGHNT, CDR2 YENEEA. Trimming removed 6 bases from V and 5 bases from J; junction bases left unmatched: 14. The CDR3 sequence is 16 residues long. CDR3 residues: CASSRAGALTGETQYF. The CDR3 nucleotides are TGTGCCAGCAGTAGAGCGGGAGCCTTAACGGGGGAGACCCAGTACTTC. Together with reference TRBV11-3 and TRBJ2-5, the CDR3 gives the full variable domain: EAGVVQSPRYKIIEKKQPVAFWCNPISGHNTLYWYLQNLGQGPELLIRYENEEAVDDSQLPKDRFSAERLKGVDSTLKIQPAELGDSAVYLCASSRAGALTGETQYFGPGTRLLVL.

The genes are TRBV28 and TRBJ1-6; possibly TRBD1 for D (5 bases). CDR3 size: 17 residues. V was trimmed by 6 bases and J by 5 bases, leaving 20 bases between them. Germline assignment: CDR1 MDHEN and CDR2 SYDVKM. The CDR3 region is CASSSGGTPLNNSPLHF. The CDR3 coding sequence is TGTGCCAGCAGCTCAGGCGGGACTCCGCTAAATAATTCACCCCTCCACTTT.